This TCR beta chain was observed in a study of blood T cell repertoires in COVID-19. The assay was immunoSEQ multiplex PCR, and TCRdb's table has in-frame clones only and misses some. Seen here are nearly 95,000 clones, 90% observed once, and the top ten hold roughly 1.5%. The V and J ends lost 0 bases and 0 bases respectively, with 12 bases between them. Germline CDR1 is MNHEY and CDR2 is SVGEGT. The CDR3 has 17 amino acids. The sequence derives from a human donor with active COVID-19. The donor label of this sample is uncertain. V is TRBV6-2 or TRBV6-3 and J is TRBJ1-5; no clear D gene. Sequenced input: peripheral blood. In nucleotides, the CDR3 is TGTGCCAGCAGTTACTCGCTTTTGGGAGATAGCAATCAGCCCCAGCATTTT. Translating gives CASSYSLLGDSNQPQHF.